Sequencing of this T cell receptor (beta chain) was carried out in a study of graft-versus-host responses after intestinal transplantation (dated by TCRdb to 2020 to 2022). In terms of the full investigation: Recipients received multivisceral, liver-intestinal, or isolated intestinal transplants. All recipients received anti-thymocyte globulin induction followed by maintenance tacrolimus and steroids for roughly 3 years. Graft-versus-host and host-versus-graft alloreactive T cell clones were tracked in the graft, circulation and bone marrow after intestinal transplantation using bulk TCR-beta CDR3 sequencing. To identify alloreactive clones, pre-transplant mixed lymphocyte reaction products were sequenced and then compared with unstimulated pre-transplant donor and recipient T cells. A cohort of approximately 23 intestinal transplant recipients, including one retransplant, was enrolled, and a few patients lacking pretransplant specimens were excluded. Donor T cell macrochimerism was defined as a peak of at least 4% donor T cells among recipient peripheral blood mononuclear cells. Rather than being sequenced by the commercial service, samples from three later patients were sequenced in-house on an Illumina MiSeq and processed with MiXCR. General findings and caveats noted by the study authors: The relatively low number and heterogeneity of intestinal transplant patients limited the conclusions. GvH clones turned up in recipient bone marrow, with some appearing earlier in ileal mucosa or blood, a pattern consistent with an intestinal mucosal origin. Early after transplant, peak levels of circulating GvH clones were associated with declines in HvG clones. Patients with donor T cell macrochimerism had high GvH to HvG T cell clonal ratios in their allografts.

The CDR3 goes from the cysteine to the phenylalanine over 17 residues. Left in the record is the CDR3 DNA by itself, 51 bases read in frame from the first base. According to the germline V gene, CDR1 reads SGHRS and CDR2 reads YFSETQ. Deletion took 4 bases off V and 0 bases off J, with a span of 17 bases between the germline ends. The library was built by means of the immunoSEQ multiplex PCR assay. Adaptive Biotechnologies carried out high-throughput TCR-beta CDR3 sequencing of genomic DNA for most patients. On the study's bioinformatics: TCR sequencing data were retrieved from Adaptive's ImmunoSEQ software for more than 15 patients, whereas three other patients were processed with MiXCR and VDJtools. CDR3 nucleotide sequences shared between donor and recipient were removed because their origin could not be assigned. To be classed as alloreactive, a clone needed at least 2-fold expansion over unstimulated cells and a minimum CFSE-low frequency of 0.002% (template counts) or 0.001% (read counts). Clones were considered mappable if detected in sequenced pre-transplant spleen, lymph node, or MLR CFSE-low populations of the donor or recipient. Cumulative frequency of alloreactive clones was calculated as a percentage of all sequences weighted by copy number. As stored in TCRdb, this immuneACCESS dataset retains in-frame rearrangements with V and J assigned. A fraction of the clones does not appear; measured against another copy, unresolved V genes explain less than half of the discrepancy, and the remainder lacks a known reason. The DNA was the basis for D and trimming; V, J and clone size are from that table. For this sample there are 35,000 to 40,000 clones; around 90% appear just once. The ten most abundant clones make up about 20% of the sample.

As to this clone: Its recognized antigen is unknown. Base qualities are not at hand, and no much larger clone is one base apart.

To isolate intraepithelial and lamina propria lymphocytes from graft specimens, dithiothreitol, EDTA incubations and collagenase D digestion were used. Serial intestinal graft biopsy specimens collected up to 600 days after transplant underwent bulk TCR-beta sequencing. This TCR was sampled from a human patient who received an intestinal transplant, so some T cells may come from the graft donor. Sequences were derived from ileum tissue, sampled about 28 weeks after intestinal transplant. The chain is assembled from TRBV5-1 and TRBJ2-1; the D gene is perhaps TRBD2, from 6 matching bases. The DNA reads TGCGCCAGCAGCGTTGGCCGGGACGGGAGCTCCTACAATGAGCAGTTCTTC. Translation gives CASSVGRDGSSYNEQFF. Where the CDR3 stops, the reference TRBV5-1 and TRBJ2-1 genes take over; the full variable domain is KAGVTQTPRYLIKTRGQQVTLSCSPISGHRSVSWYQQTPGQGLQFLFEYFSETQRNKGNFPGRFSGRQFSNSRSEMNVSTLELGDSALYLCASSVGRDGSSYNEQFFGPGTRLTVL.